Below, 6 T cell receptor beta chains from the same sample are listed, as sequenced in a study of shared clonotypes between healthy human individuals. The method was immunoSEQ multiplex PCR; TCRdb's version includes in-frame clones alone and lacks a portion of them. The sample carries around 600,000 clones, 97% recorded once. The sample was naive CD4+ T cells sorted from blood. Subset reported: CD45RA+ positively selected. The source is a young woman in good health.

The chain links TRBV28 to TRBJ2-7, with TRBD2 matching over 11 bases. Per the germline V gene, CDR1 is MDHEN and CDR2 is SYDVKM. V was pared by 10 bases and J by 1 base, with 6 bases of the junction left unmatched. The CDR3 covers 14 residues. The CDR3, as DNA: TGTGCCACCAAGACTAGCGGGAATTCCTACGAGCAGTACTTC. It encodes CATKTSGNSYEQYF. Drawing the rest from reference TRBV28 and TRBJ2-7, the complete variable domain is DVKVTQSSRYLVKRTGEKVFLECVQDMDHENMFWYRQDPGLGLRLIYFSYDVKMKEKGDIPEGYSVSREKKERFSLILESASTNQTSMYLCATKTSGNSYEQYFGPGTRLTVT.

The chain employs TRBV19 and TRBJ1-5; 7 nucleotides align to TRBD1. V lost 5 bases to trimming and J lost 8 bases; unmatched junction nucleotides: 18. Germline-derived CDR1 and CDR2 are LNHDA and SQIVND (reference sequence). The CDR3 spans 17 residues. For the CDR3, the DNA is TGTGCCAGTAGTTCCGCCCTCAGGGGGGCCCGGGGAAAGCCCCAGCATTTT. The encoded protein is CASSSALRGARGKPQHF.

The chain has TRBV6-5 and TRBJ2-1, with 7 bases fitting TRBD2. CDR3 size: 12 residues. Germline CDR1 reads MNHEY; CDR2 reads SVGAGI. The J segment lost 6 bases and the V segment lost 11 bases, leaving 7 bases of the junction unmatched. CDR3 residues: CASAREINEQFF. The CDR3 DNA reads TGTGCCTCGGCGCGGGAGATCAATGAGCAGTTCTTC.

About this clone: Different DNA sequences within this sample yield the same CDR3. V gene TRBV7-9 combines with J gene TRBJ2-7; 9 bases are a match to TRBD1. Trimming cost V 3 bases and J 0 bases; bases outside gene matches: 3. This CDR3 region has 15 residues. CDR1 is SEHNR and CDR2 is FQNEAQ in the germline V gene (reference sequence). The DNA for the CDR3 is TGTGCCAGCAGCTTGGGACAGGGTATCTCCTACGAGCAGTACTTC. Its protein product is CASSLGQGISYEQYF.

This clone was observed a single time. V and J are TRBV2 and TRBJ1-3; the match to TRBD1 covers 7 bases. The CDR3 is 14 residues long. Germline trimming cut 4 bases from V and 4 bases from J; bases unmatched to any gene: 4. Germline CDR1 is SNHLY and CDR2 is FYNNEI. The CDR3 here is CASSVDREGNTIYF. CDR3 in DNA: TGTGCCAGCAGTGTTGACAGGGAGGGAAACACCATATATTTT.

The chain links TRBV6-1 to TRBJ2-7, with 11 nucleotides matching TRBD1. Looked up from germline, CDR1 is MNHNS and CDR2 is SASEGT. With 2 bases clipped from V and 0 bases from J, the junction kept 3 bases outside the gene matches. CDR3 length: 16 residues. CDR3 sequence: CASSERTGGASYEQYF. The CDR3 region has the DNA TGTGCCAGCAGTGAAAGGACAGGGGGCGCCTCCTACGAGCAGTACTTC.